This T cell receptor beta chain originates from a study of blood T cell repertoires in COVID-19. The data were produced by immunoSEQ multiplex PCR, yet TCRdb's version contains in-frame clones alone and is incomplete. The sample contains about 250,000 clones, approximately 79% of which appear only once. V shed 2 bases and J shed 4 bases, with 20 bases lying between them. CDR1 SEHNR and CDR2 FQNEAQ come from the germline V gene (reference sequence). CDR3 length equals 17 residues. The V and J genes are TRBV7-9 and TRBJ1-1; D is perhaps TRBD1 (6 bases). Sequenced input: peripheral blood. The receptor was isolated from a woman aged 40 to 50 with active or convalescent COVID-19. This chain's CDR3 is CASSLKWTAPMGTEAFF. DNA of the CDR3: TGTGCCAGCAGCTTAAAATGGACAGCCCCTATGGGCACTGAAGCTTTCTTT.